This passage covers 21 T cell receptor beta chains from one sample sequenced in a study of OX40 agonist ivuxolimab in advanced cancers. Profiling relied on immunoSEQ multiplex PCR, and the TCRdb table lists in-frame clones only, not all of them. The sample records approximately 54,000 clones, almost 90% being singletons. The sequencing used CD4+ or CD8+ T cells sorted from blood, collected in a trial of the OX40 agonist ivuxolimab. The receptors were gathered from an adult with an advanced solid tumor such as melanoma, head and neck, liver or kidney cancer.

The gene calls are TRBV5-1 and TRBJ2-2; perhaps TRBD2 as D (5 bases). V was trimmed by 2 bases and J by 5 bases, leaving 10 bases between them. The CDR3 sequence is 14 residues long. Germline V gene sequence: CDR1 SGHRS, CDR2 YFSETQ. The CDR3 DNA reads TGCGCCAGCAGCTTAGGCTCGGGAACCGGGGAGCTGTTTTTT. This translates into CASSLGSGTGELFF.

The rearrangement links TRBV11-2 to TRBJ2-5; 8 nucleotides agree with TRBD2. V lost 10 bases, J lost 5 bases, and 12 bases stayed unmatched. Germline lookup yields CDR1 SGHAT and CDR2 FQNNGV. This CDR3 has 14 residues. CDR3 amino acids: CATSGLGGVETQYF. CDR3 nucleotide sequence: TGTGCCACCTCGGGACTAGGGGGAGTGGAGACCCAGTACTTC.

The chain couples TRBV5-5 to TRBJ2-7, with a tentative D call TRBD2 (5 bases). CDR3 length: 16 amino acids. Germline CDR1 is SGHKS and CDR2 is YYEKEE (reference sequence). The ends were cut back, 6 bases at V and 0 bases at J, with 19 bases in the middle. The CDR3 loop is CASTDWTDWSSYEQYF. CDR3 nucleotides: TGTGCCAGCACCGACTGGACGGACTGGAGCTCCTACGAGCAGTACTTC.

This rearrangement joins TRBV18 to TRBJ2-5; 10 bases are a match to TRBD2. Germline lookup yields CDR1 KGHSH and CDR2 LQKENI. CDR3 length: 17 residues. V lost 3 bases to trimming and J lost 3 bases; unmatched junction nucleotides: 10. The CDR3 DNA follows: TGTGCCAGCTCACCGCAAGCGGCTAGCGGGAGCGAAGAGACCCAGTACTTC. Encoded protein: CASSPQAASGSEETQYF.

This clone was counted only a few times. This rearrangement joins TRBV27 to TRBJ1-6; no reliable D call. This CDR3 is 15 amino acids long. Trimming left V 2 bases short and J 5 bases short, with 10 bases between. Germline values: CDR1 MNHEY, CDR2 SMNVEV (reference sequence). The DNA of the CDR3 is TGTGCCAGCAGTTTAGGGCAGGTCAATAATTCACCCCTCCACTTT. It is translated as CASSLGQVNNSPLHF.

The chain links TRBV6-5 to TRBJ1-2; 8 bases agree with TRBD1. This CDR3 region has 14 residues. CDR1 MNHEY and CDR2 SVGAGI come from the germline V gene. V was clipped by 2 bases and J by 8 bases; unmatched bases: 7. CDR3: CASSYVAGGRGYTF. DNA for the CDR3: TGTGCCAGCAGTTACGTTGCAGGGGGCCGGGGCTACACCTTC.

To note about this clone: One junction end does not reproduce the germline sequence, and a read error may be involved. V usage is TRBV5-1 and J usage is TRBJ2-3; weak D call: TRBD2 (6 bases). Germline V lookup: CDR1 SGHRS, CDR2 YFSETQ. This CDR3 spans 14 amino acids. CDR3 sequence: CASSLVAGTDTQYF. The CDR3 coding sequence is TGTGCCAGCAGCTTGGTAGCGGGCACAGATACGCAGTATTTT.

The gene calls are TRBV7-6 and TRBJ2-2; D not certain. The germline V gene has CDR1 SGHVS and CDR2 FNYEAQ. V was cut by 2 bases and J by 1 base, with 5 bases left in between. CDR3 size: 14 residues. Here the CDR3 DNA reads TGTGCCAGCAGCTTATATGAGAACACCGGGGAGCTGTTTTTT. It specifies CASSLYENTGELFF.

The chain links TRBV5-1 to TRBJ2-7, with 8 bases aligning to TRBD2. Trimming at V came to 6 bases and at J to 2 bases, leaving 13 bases not matched to a gene. Germline V gene lookup returns CDR1 SGHRS and CDR2 YFSETQ. The CDR3 length is 16 residues. The CDR3 DNA sequence: TGCGCCAGCACCCTTGCCGCCGGGGGGGATGCCTACGAGCAGTACTTC. This translates into CASTLAAGGDAYEQYF.

The chain combines TRBV2 with TRBJ2-2; D not resolved. Trimming left V 6 bases short and J 2 bases short, with 10 bases between. The CDR3 sequence is 14 residues long. Germline CDR1 SNHLY, CDR2 FYNNEI. The CDR3 protein is CASRADTNTGELFF. In DNA form, the CDR3 reads TGTGCCAGCAGGGCAGACACAAACACCGGGGAGCTGTTTTTT.

The V and J genes are TRBV18 and TRBJ1-6, with 7 bases aligning to TRBD1. The CDR3 is made up of 14 amino acids. V lost 5 bases and J lost 6; bases outside the gene matches: 4. Germline values: CDR1 KGHSH, CDR2 LQKENI. The CDR3 reads CASSSQGPNSPLHF. The CDR3 region has the DNA TGTGCCAGCTCATCACAGGGGCCTAATTCACCCCTCCACTTT. Together with reference TRBV18 and TRBJ1-6, the CDR3 gives the full variable domain: NAGVMQNPRHLVRRRGQEARLRCSPMKGHSHVYWYRQLPEEGLKFMVYLQKENIIDESGMPKERFSAEFPKEGPSILRIQQVVRGDSAAYFCASSSQGPNSPLHFGNGTRLTVT.

The genes are TRBV27 and TRBJ2-7; D is perhaps TRBD1 (6 bases). The CDR3 spans 19 residues. The germline V and J ends were trimmed by 1 base and 6 bases, with 28 bases remaining between them. Germline CDR1 reads MNHEY; CDR2 reads SMNVEV (reference sequence). CDR3 sequence: CASSLYRLGQGPLPSEQYF. CDR3 DNA sequence: TGTGCCAGCAGTTTATATAGACTTGGGCAGGGGCCCCTCCCGTCCGAGCAGTACTTC.

The genes are TRBV28 and TRBJ1-4, with a tentative D call TRBD1 (6 bases). In germline, CDR1 is MDHEN, CDR2 SYDVKM. There are 14 residues in the CDR3. Trimming took off 6 bases at V and 4 bases at J, with 12 bases between the two ends. The CDR3 nucleotides are TGTGCCAGCAGCATCCTAGGGGGTAATGAAAAACTGTTTTTT. Translating it yields CASSILGGNEKLFF.

The chain is built from TRBV10-3 and TRBJ2-1; no clear D. The V gene lost 5 bases and the J gene lost 8 bases, with 19 bases spanning the gap. CDR3 length equals 15 residues. The germline V gene encodes CDR1 ENHRY and CDR2 SYGVKD. The CDR3 protein is CAISPLGHGWDEQFF. The CDR3 bases are TGTGCCATCAGTCCCTTAGGGCACGGATGGGATGAGCAGTTCTTC.

The rearrangement joins TRBV7-9 to TRBJ2-2, with TRBD1 identical over 9 bases. Germline V gene data show CDR1 as SEHNR and CDR2 as FQNEAQ (reference sequence). The CDR3 covers 16 residues. V lost 10 bases, J lost 3 bases, and 12 bases stayed unmatched. CDR3 in DNA: TGTGCCATTAAATCCGGGACAGGGTCAGACACCGGGGAGCTGTTTTTT. Its protein is CAIKSGTGSDTGELFF.

The rearrangement uses TRBV6-5 and TRBJ1-2, with D maybe TRBD1 (5 bases). The CDR3 is 13 amino acids. The germline gives CDR1 MNHEY, CDR2 SVGAGI. The V gene lost 5 bases and the J gene lost 4 bases, with 11 bases spanning the gap. The chain's CDR3 is CASSNGGIYGYTF. DNA of the CDR3: TGTGCCAGCAGTAACGGGGGGATCTATGGCTACACCTTC.

The rearrangement joins TRBV28 to TRBJ2-2; 9 nucleotides align to TRBD2. The V gene end was trimmed by 1 base and the J gene end by 5 bases; junction bases not matched to a gene: 5. Germline CDR1 and CDR2: MDHEN and SYDVKM. The CDR3 sequence is 16 residues long. The CDR3 is CASSLSSGIDTGELFF. The CDR3 coding sequence is TGTGCCAGCAGTTTATCTAGCGGGATAGATACCGGGGAGCTGTTTTTT.

V and J are TRBV9 and TRBJ2-1, with a tentative D call TRBD2 (6 bases). This CDR3 region has 17 residues. Germline CDR1 is SGDLS and CDR2 is YYNGEE. Trimming cost V 7 bases and J 0 bases, with 20 bases left between them. The chain's CDR3 is CASSPRGLPLSYNEQFF. CDR3 sequence (DNA): TGTGCCAGCTCTCCCCGGGGACTTCCCCTCTCCTACAATGAGCAGTTCTTC.

This clone was observed a single time. The chain recombines TRBV4-2 with TRBJ1-6, with D unresolved. V was shortened by 1 base and J by 0 bases, with 10 bases between the two germline ends. CDR3 length: 17 residues. The germline gives CDR1 LGHNA, CDR2 YNFKEQ. The CDR3 region is CASSQGTRSSYNSPLHF. As DNA, the CDR3 is TGTGCCAGCAGCCAAGGAACGCGAAGCTCCTATAATTCACCCCTCCACTTT.

The chain uses TRBV30 and TRBJ2-3; D call uncertain. Between the trimmed V and J ends, which lost 1 base and 2 bases, there was a span of 16 bases. Per the germline V gene, CDR1 is GTSNPN and CDR2 is SVGIG (reference sequence). The length of the CDR3 is 16 residues. The CDR3 nucleotides read TGTGCCTGGAGTGGACGAGGCGGCGATTACACAGATACGCAGTATTTT. It translates to CAWSGRGGDYTDTQYF.

The chain is built from TRBV19 and TRBJ2-1, with 9 bases fitting TRBD1. With V trimmed by 5 bases and J by 7 bases, 6 bases remained unmatched. Germline CDR1 LNHDA, CDR2 SQIVND (reference sequence). The CDR3 runs to 14 residues. CDR3 sequence reads: CASSSWDRDNEQFF. For the CDR3, the DNA is TGTGCCAGTAGTTCATGGGACAGGGATAATGAGCAGTTCTTC. Supplemented by reference TRBV19 and TRBJ2-1, the full variable domain reads DGGITQSPKYLFRKEGQNVTLSCEQNLNHDAMYWYRQDPGQGLRLIYYSQIVNDFQKGDIAEGYSVSREKKESFPLTVTSAQKNPTAFYLCASSSWDRDNEQFFGPGTRLTVL.